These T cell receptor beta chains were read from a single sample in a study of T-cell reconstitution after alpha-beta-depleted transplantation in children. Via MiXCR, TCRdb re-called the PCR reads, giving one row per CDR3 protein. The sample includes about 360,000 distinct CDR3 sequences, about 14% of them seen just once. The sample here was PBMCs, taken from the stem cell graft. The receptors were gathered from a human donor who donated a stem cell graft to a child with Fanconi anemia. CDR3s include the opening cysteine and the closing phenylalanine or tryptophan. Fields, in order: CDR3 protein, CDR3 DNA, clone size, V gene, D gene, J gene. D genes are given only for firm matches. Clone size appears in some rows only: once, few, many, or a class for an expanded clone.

cdr3_aa: CASSLSAGADTQYF
cdr3_nt: TGTGCCAGCAGTTTGTCAGCGGGGGCAGATACGCAGTATTTT
clone_size: -
v_call: TRBV27
d_call: TRBD2
j_call: TRBJ2-3

cdr3_aa: CASSLRRVTEAFF
cdr3_nt: TGTGCCAGCAGCCTCAGGCGGGTCACTGAAGCTTTCTTT
clone_size: many
v_call: TRBV28
d_call: -
j_call: TRBJ1-1

cdr3_aa: CASSSGGGASDTQYF
cdr3_nt: TGTGCCAGCAGCTCGGGAGGGGGGGCATCAGATACGCAGTATTTT
clone_size: few
v_call: TRBV5-5
d_call: TRBD2
j_call: TRBJ2-3

cdr3_aa: CSVRQGLNTEAFF
cdr3_nt: TGCAGCGTCCGACAGGGGCTGAACACTGAAGCTTTCTTT
clone_size: -
v_call: TRBV29-1
d_call: TRBD1
j_call: TRBJ1-1

cdr3_aa: CASSLPDPGGYTF
cdr3_nt: TGTGCCAGCAGTTTGCCGGACCCGGGGGGCTACACCTTC
clone_size: once
v_call: TRBV28
d_call: -
j_call: TRBJ1-2

cdr3_aa: CASSDRVAGARTDTQYF
cdr3_nt: TGTGCCAGCAGTGATAGGGTAGCGGGGGCCCGCACAGATACGCAGTATTTT
clone_size: -
v_call: TRBV2
d_call: TRBD2
j_call: TRBJ2-3

cdr3_aa: CANGKGSGANVLTF
cdr3_nt: TGTGCCAACGGGAAGGGCTCTGGGGCCAACGTCCTGACTTTC
clone_size: many
v_call: TRBV7-2
d_call: -
j_call: TRBJ2-6

cdr3_aa: CASSHERGSTDTQYF
cdr3_nt: TGTGCCAGCAGCCACGAGCGGGGTAGCACAGATACGCAGTATTTT
clone_size: few
v_call: TRBV4-2
d_call: TRBD2
j_call: TRBJ2-3

cdr3_aa: CSARNRGVNGELFF
cdr3_nt: TGCAGTGCTAGAAACAGGGGTGTTAACGGGGAGCTGTTTTTT
clone_size: many
v_call: TRBV20-1
d_call: TRBD1
j_call: TRBJ2-2

cdr3_aa: CASSFGGGVSSTDTQYF
cdr3_nt: TGTGCCAGCAGTTTTGGCGGGGGGGTATCTAGCACAGATACGCAGTATTTT
clone_size: many
v_call: TRBV12-3/TRBV12-4
d_call: TRBD2
j_call: TRBJ2-3

cdr3_aa: CASSLGTQAHSNTQYF
cdr3_nt: TGTGCCAGCAGCTTAGGTACTCAGGCGCACTCCAATACGCAGTATTTT
clone_size: few
v_call: TRBV11-2
d_call: -
j_call: TRBJ2-3

cdr3_aa: CASSSYTRHDRAYNEQFF
cdr3_nt: TGCGCCAGCAGCTCTTACACTCGACACGACAGGGCCTACAATGAGCAGTTCTTC
clone_size: -
v_call: TRBV5-1
d_call: TRBD1
j_call: TRBJ2-1

cdr3_aa: CAIREGNEQYF
cdr3_nt: TGTGCCATCAGAGAAGGGAACGAGCAGTACTTC
clone_size: -
v_call: TRBV10-3
d_call: -
j_call: TRBJ2-7

cdr3_aa: CASSPPGPEAFF
cdr3_nt: TGCGCCAGCAGCCCTCCGGGACCTGAAGCTTTCTTT
clone_size: many
v_call: TRBV5-1
d_call: -
j_call: TRBJ1-1

cdr3_aa: CASSQGLKNTEAFF
cdr3_nt: TGTGCCAGCAGCCAGGGGCTGAAGAACACTGAAGCTTTCTTT
clone_size: few
v_call: TRBV5-6
d_call: -
j_call: TRBJ1-1

cdr3_aa: CASSLVGGLSTEAFF
cdr3_nt: TGTGCCAGCAGCTTAGTCGGGGGCCTGAGCACTGAAGCTTTCTTT
clone_size: few
v_call: TRBV11-1
d_call: -
j_call: TRBJ1-1

cdr3_aa: CASSLKARSDEQFF
cdr3_nt: TGTGCCAGCAGTTTAAAGGCAAGATCGGATGAGCAGTTCTTC
clone_size: -
v_call: TRBV12-3/TRBV12-4
d_call: -
j_call: TRBJ2-1

cdr3_aa: CAISEDAGESYGYTF
cdr3_nt: TGTGCCATCAGTGAGGACGCCGGGGAGAGTTATGGCTACACCTTC
clone_size: few
v_call: TRBV10-3
d_call: -
j_call: TRBJ1-2

cdr3_aa: CASSAGLAGPLEAQYF
cdr3_nt: TGCGCCAGCAGCGCGGGACTAGCGGGGCCACTCGAGGCCCAGTACTTC
clone_size: few
v_call: TRBV5-1
d_call: TRBD2
j_call: TRBJ2-5

cdr3_aa: CSVEQGRGEKLFF
cdr3_nt: TGCAGCGTTGAGCAGGGGAGGGGTGAAAAACTGTTTTTT
clone_size: -
v_call: TRBV29-1
d_call: -
j_call: TRBJ1-4

cdr3_aa: CSALRVGETQYF
cdr3_nt: TGCAGTGCTCTCAGGGTTGGAGAGACCCAGTACTTC
clone_size: -
v_call: TRBV20-1
d_call: -
j_call: TRBJ2-5

cdr3_aa: CASSTLDRGTYNEQFF
cdr3_nt: TGTGCCAGTAGTACCCTAGACAGGGGGACTTACAATGAGCAGTTCTTC
clone_size: few
v_call: TRBV19
d_call: TRBD1
j_call: TRBJ2-1

cdr3_aa: CASSSSLEDQAFF
cdr3_nt: TGTGCCAGCAGCTCTTCCCTGGAGGATCAAGCTTTCTTT
clone_size: -
v_call: TRBV11-2
d_call: -
j_call: TRBJ1-1

cdr3_aa: CSAEDRGGLTKNIQYF
cdr3_nt: TGCAGTGCTGAAGACAGGGGAGGTTTGACCAAAAACATTCAGTACTTC
clone_size: -
v_call: TRBV20-1
d_call: TRBD1
j_call: TRBJ2-4

cdr3_aa: CASSSGPYEQYF
cdr3_nt: TGTGCCAGCAGTTCCGGACCCTACGAGCAGTACTTC
clone_size: many
v_call: TRBV6-6
d_call: -
j_call: TRBJ2-7

cdr3_aa: CASSQDLASGGLNEQFF
cdr3_nt: TGTGCCAGCAGCCAAGATCTGGCTAGCGGGGGCCTCAATGAGCAGTTCTTC
clone_size: -
v_call: TRBV3-1
d_call: TRBD2
j_call: TRBJ2-1

cdr3_aa: CSAWGGAGSPLHF
cdr3_nt: TGCAGTGCTTGGGGTGGGGCAGGATCACCCCTCCACTTT
clone_size: few
v_call: TRBV20-1
d_call: -
j_call: TRBJ1-6

cdr3_aa: CASSFRRNYEQYF
cdr3_nt: TGTGCCAGCAGTTTTAGGCGGAACTACGAGCAGTACTTC
clone_size: many
v_call: TRBV27
d_call: -
j_call: TRBJ2-7

cdr3_aa: CASRGDIPYSRYNEQFF
cdr3_nt: TGTGCCAGCAGGGGGGACATTCCCTACTCGCGCTACAATGAGCAGTTCTTC
clone_size: -
v_call: TRBV6-1
d_call: -
j_call: TRBJ2-1

cdr3_aa: CASSLNQGDYNEQFF
cdr3_nt: TGTGCCAGCAGCTTAAATCAGGGGGACTACAATGAGCAGTTCTTC
clone_size: few
v_call: TRBV7-6
d_call: TRBD1
j_call: TRBJ2-1

cdr3_aa: CASTWTDNQPQHF
cdr3_nt: TGTGCCAGCACGTGGACAGACAATCAGCCCCAGCATTTT
clone_size: few
v_call: TRBV3-2
d_call: -
j_call: TRBJ1-5